This is a list of T cell receptor beta chains from one sample in a study of cytomegalovirus exposure and HLA in healthy donors. TCRdb keeps only in-frame clones here, not all; method: immunoSEQ multiplex PCR. The sample data list roughly 60,000 clones. Sequencing was carried out using PBMCs. These receptors were obtained from a woman aged 18-35 years in good health and CMV-seronegative. The CDR3 runs from the conserved cysteine through the conserved F or W. The D gene is left open where the match is weak.

length,D,J,V,CDR3,DNA
15,.,TRBJ2-7,TRBV28,CASSLELGSSYEQYF,TGTGCCAGCAGTTTAGAACTAGGAAGCTCCTACGAGCAGTACTTC
14,TRBD1,TRBJ1-6,TRBV5-4,CASSSGQGASPLHF,TGTGCCAGCAGCTCGGGACAGGGTGCGTCACCCCTCCACTTT
18,.,TRBJ2-6,TRBV4-1,CASSQRRTRTSGANVLTF,TGCGCCAGCAGCCAACGCCGGACAAGAACCTCTGGGGCCAACGTCCTGACTTTC
13,.,TRBJ2-7,TRBV5-1,CASSLGGGDEQYF,TGCGCCAGCAGCTTGGGAGGAGGGGACGAGCAGTACTTC
17,TRBD1,TRBJ2-7,TRBV27,CASSLSPGTGVAYEQYF,TGTGCCAGCAGTTTATCGCCCGGGACAGGGGTCGCCTACGAGCAGTACTTC
14,.,TRBJ2-1,TRBV5-1,CASSSDYRVLEQFF,TGCGCCAGCAGCTCCGATTACAGGGTACTGGAGCAGTTCTTC
13,.,TRBJ1-6,TRBV6-1,CASRPGGVGPLHF,TGTGCCAGCAGACCTGGAGGGGTGGGACCCCTCCACTTT
14,TRBD1,TRBJ1-2,TRBV29-1,CSVTGGIGNYGYTF,TGCAGCGTTACAGGGGGCATTGGTAACTATGGCTACACCTTC
14,TRBD2,TRBJ2-7,TRBV6-1,CASSATSDSYEQYF,TGTGCCAGCAGTGCGACTAGCGACTCCTACGAGCAGTACTTC
17,.,TRBJ2-1,TRBV2,CASSGAVQGYPYNEQFF,TGTGCCAGCAGTGGAGCCGTTCAGGGGTACCCCTACAATGAGCAGTTCTTC
14,.,TRBJ1-3,TRBV7-9,CASSVGASGNTIYF,TGTGCCAGCAGCGTCGGAGCCTCTGGAAACACCATATATTTT
14,.,TRBJ1-5,TRBV18,CASSPVSSFEPQHF,TGTGCCAGCTCACCCGTGTCGAGTTTTGAGCCCCAGCATTTT
13,.,TRBJ2-7,TRBV28,CASNGQTPYEQYF,TGTGCCAGCAACGGACAGACCCCCTACGAGCAGTACTTC